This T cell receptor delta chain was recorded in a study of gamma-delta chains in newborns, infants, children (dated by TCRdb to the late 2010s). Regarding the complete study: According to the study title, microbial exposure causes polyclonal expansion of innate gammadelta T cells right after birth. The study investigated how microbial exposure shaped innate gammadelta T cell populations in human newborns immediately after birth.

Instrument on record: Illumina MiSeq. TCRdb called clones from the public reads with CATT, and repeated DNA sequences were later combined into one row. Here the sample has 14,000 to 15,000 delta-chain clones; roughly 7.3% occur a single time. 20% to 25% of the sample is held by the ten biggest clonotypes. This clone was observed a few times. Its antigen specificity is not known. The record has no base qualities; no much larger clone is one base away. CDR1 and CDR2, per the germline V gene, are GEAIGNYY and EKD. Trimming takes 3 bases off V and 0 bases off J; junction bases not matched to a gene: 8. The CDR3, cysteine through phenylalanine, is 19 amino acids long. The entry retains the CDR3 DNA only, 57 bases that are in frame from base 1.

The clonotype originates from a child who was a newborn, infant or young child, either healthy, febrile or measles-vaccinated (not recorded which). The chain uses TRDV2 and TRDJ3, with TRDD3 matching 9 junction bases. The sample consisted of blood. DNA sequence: TGTGCCTGTGACCCGGCCTGGGGGATGAACTCCTGGGACACCCGACAGATGTTTTTC. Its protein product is CACDPAWGMNSWDTRQMFF.